A single sample is the source of the 16 T cell receptor beta chains below, sequenced in a study of identifying expanded T cells in peripheral blood. Method: immunoSEQ multiplex PCR; TCRdb's copy keeps in-frame clones and lacks some. Among 60,000 to 70,000 clones listed, about 83% were seen once. Source material: blood. The receptors here all came from a person aged 18 to 75 in good health.

The chain uses TRBV21-1 and TRBJ2-7. TRBV21-1 is listed as a pseudogene. The CDR3 runs to 18 residues. CDR3 nucleotide sequence: TGTGCCAGCAGCAAAGAGGGAAGGAGCGCCACACACTCCTACGAGCAGTACTTC. Amino acids: CASSKEGRSATHSYEQYF.

The genes are TRBV7-6 and TRBJ2-2; TRBD1 agrees at 8 bases. This CDR3 contains 15 residues. Unmatched junction bases numbered 3, after V lost 5 bases and J lost 1 base. Germline lookup yields CDR1 SGHVS and CDR2 FNYEAQ. CDR3 loop: CASSDDRGNTGELFF. The CDR3 coding sequence is TGTGCCAGCAGCGACGACAGGGGGAACACCGGGGAGCTGTTTTTT.

This clone was observed a single time. This chain joins TRBV6-5 and TRBJ2-6; unclear D gene. This CDR3 is 14 amino acids long. CDR1 is MNHEY and CDR2 is SVGAGI in the germline V gene. Trimming pared 6 bases from V and 0 bases from J, leaving 6 bases between. CDR3 amino acids: CASRPDSGANVLTF. CDR3 in DNA: TGTGCCAGCAGACCCGACTCTGGGGCCAACGTCCTGACTTTC.

This rearrangement joins TRBV6-6 to TRBJ1-4; TRBD1 matches 7 bases. The length of the CDR3 is 14 residues. CDR1 is MNHNY and CDR2 is SVGAGI in the germline V gene (reference sequence). V was pared by 6 bases and J by 8 bases, with 9 bases of the junction left unmatched. The CDR3 reads CASRRDSAGEKLFF. The DNA of the CDR3 is TGTGCCAGCAGGCGGGACAGCGCAGGAGAAAAACTGTTTTTT.

V is TRBV7-2 and J is TRBJ2-1; D is perhaps TRBD2 (6 bases). In germline, CDR1 is SGHTA, CDR2 FQGNSA. The length of the CDR3 is 16 residues. V gave up 1 base and J gave up 0 bases, with 10 bases separating them. CDR3 sequence reads: CASSLDGGSSYNEQFF. In nucleotides, the CDR3 is TGTGCCAGCAGCTTAGATGGGGGGAGCTCCTACAATGAGCAGTTCTTC.

This chain uses TRBV5-8 with TRBJ2-1, with D possibly being TRBD1 or TRBD2 (5 bases each). V lost 3 bases and J 0 bases, leaving 13 bases between the germline ends. The CDR3 covers 16 residues. CDR1 and CDR2 (germline): SGHTS, YDEGEE. CDR3 in amino acids: CASSSGGRVSYNEQFF. DNA of the CDR3: TGTGCCAGCAGCTCCGGAGGCAGGGTCTCCTACAATGAGCAGTTCTTC.

This clone was detected only once. Compared with germline, one end of the junction differs, possibly owing to a read error. The rearrangement uses TRBV9 and TRBJ1-3, with D uncertain. Per germline, CDR1 SGDLS and CDR2 YYNGEE. The length of the CDR3 is 16 residues. The chain's CDR3 is CASSATLLLIGDTIYF. The CDR3 DNA reads TGTGCCAGCAGCGCGACCCTTTTACTTATTGGAGACACCATATATTTT. Full variable domain (remainder filled in from reference TRBV9 and TRBJ1-3): DSGVTQTPKHLITATGQRVTLRCSPRSGDLSVYWYQQSLDQGLQFLIQYYNGEERAKGNILERFSAQQFPDLHSELNLSSLELGDSALYFCASSATLLLIGDTIYFGEGSWLTVV.

V gene TRBV11-2 combines with J gene TRBJ1-2; no firm D call. In germline, CDR1 is SGHAT, CDR2 FQNNGV. The V and J ends lost 4 bases and 8 bases respectively, with 14 bases between them. The CDR3 loop spans 13 amino acids. The chain's CDR3 is CASSSLVGPGYTF. DNA of the CDR3: TGTGCCAGCAGCTCTCTGGTTGGGCCCGGCTACACCTTC.

V gene TRBV5-4 combines with J gene TRBJ2-1; 7 bases align to TRBD2. There are 18 residues in the CDR3. Germline lookup yields CDR1 SGHNT and CDR2 YYREEE (reference sequence). The junction had 21 bases not matched to a gene; V was cut back by 3 bases and J by 9 bases. The CDR3 DNA reads as TGTGCCAGCAGCTATCAGGGCGGGTCGGGAGGTCTTCAGGGTGAGCAGTTCTTC. It encodes CASSYQGGSGGLQGEQFF.

The chain is built from TRBV11-2 and TRBJ2-7; 11 bases fit TRBD1. V was clipped by 5 bases and J by 7 bases; unmatched bases: 10. Germline loops: CDR1 SGHAT, CDR2 FQNNGV. This CDR3 is 15 amino acids long. The CDR3 DNA reads as TGTGCCAGCAGCCTCCGGGGACAGGGGGTGAGGGAGCAGTACTTC. Protein sequence: CASSLRGQGVREQYF.

The chain employs TRBV6-1 and TRBJ1-1, with a weak D call TRBD1 (6 bases). CDR1 MNHNS and CDR2 SASEGT come from the germline V gene. The CDR3 length is 15 residues. V lost 8 bases, J lost 0 bases, and 16 bases lay in between. The CDR3, as DNA: TGTGCCAGCGAAGGGCGGACAGATCTGAACACTGAAGCTTTCTTT. The encoded protein is CASEGRTDLNTEAFF.

The V and J genes are TRBV9 and TRBJ2-2, with D uncertain. Germline V gene data show CDR1 as SGDLS and CDR2 as YYNGEE. Trimming removed 8 bases at V and 1 base at J, with 9 bases between. The CDR3 consists of 13 residues. The CDR3 DNA follows: TGTGCCAGTTCCCGGGTGAACACCGGGGAGCTGTTTTTT. The encoded protein is CASSRVNTGELFF. Combining the CDR3 with reference TRBV9 and TRBJ2-2 gives the whole variable domain DSGVTQTPKHLITATGQRVTLRCSPRSGDLSVYWYQQSLDQGLQFLIQYYNGEERAKGNILERFSAQQFPDLHSELNLSSLELGDSALYFCASSRVNTGELFFGEGSRLTVL.

V is TRBV7-3 and J is TRBJ1-2, with TRBD1 as a possible D gene (5 bases). V shed 4 bases and J shed 7 bases, with 16 bases lying between them. The CDR3 sequence is 14 residues long. Germline-derived CDR1 and CDR2 are SGHTA and FQGTGA. CDR3 sequence: CASSSGPSAGGYTF. In DNA form, the CDR3 reads TGTGCCAGCAGCTCAGGGCCCTCAGCTGGTGGCTACACCTTC.

This clone was picked up a small number of times. J is TRBJ1-1 and V is TRBV23-1; D is undetermined. TRBV23-1 is placed among ORFs of uncertain function. Trimming removed 0 bases at V and 1 base at J, with 9 bases between. This CDR3 region has 15 residues. The CDR3 protein is CASSQSETANTEAFF. Here the CDR3 DNA reads TGCGCCAGCAGTCAATCGGAAACCGCGAACACTGAAGCTTTCTTT.

This chain links TRBV28 with TRBJ1-5, with D hard to call. CDR1 MDHEN and CDR2 SYDVKM come from the germline V gene. The ends were cut back, 8 bases at V and 6 bases at J, with 5 bases in the middle. CDR3 length: 10 residues. The CDR3 DNA reads as TGTGCCAGCGGTGGTCAGCCCCAGCATTTT. Encoded protein: CASGGQPQHF. The entire variable domain, with the rest obtained from reference TRBV28 and TRBJ1-5, is as follows: DVKVTQSSRYLVKRTGEKVFLECVQDMDHENMFWYRQDPGLGLRLIYFSYDVKMKEKGDIPEGYSVSREKKERFSLILESASTNQTSMYLCASGGQPQHFGDGTRLSIL.

V and J are TRBV2 and TRBJ2-7, with D possibly being TRBD1 (6 bases). This CDR3 is built from 12 residues. Germline CDR1 and CDR2: SNHLY and FYNNEI. Deletions cut 7 bases from V and 2 bases from J, with 9 bases between. CDR3 bases: TGTGCCAGCAATCCAGGGGCCTACGAGCAGTACTTC. This codes for CASNPGAYEQYF.